This T cell receptor beta chain comes out of a study of CD8 T cells in Susac syndrome. Study-wide points: The study admitted that it had a relatively small number of individuals in its TCR sequencing and HLA analysis.

Reverse transcription of about 0.45 to 1 ug RNA was performed with random hexamers. A multiplex approach, immunoSEQ multiplex PCR, amplified TCR beta CDR3 across 54 Vbeta and 13 Jbeta. TCRdb processed the immunoSEQ multiplex PCR reads anew with MiXCR; each CDR3 protein has one entry. In the table there are about 150,000 distinct CDR3 sequences, over 95% of which are singletons. The CDR3 sequence is 12 residues long. V was clipped by 7 bases and J by 6 bases; unmatched bases: 7. Germline V CDR1 and CDR2: SQVTM, ANQGSEA. Turning to this clonotype: What it binds is unknown.

Input material: CD8+ T cells from PBMCs. This TCR derives from a human donor with multiple sclerosis. V is TRBV29-1 and J is TRBJ1-1, with 8 bases lining up with TRBD1. The CDR3 here is CSARGPFAEAFF. DNA of the CDR3: TGCAGCGCCAGGGGGCCCTTCGCTGAAGCTTTCTTT.